These 25 T cell receptor beta chains share one sample of origin, sequenced in a study of identical twins. TCRdb reanalysed the 5' RACE reads using MiXCR and keeps one entry per CDR3 protein. The sample shows roughly 240,000 distinct CDR3 sequences, approximately 7% of them seen only once. These data also formed part of another study, on yellow fever vaccine responses in identical twins.

Sequencing used memory (CD45RO+) T cells sorted from blood. The receptors derive from a woman under 30 in good health.

This clonotype was recorded many times. The gene calls are TRBV7-8 and TRBJ2-2; 8 bases line up with TRBD2. The V and J ends lost 5 bases and 4 bases, in that order; junction bases with no gene match: 15. In germline, CDR1 is SGHVS, CDR2 FQNEAQ. CDR3 length equals 18 residues. In DNA, the CDR3 is TGTGCCAGCAGCCCACGGGGTTGGAGCGGGGGATCCACCGGGGAGCTGTTTTTT. This codes for CASSPRGWSGGSTGELFF.

This rearrangement joins TRBV27 to TRBJ2-1; D possibly corresponds to TRBD2 (7 bases). V was trimmed by 5 bases and J by 2 bases, leaving 10 bases between them. The CDR3 sequence is 14 residues long. Germline CDR1 and CDR2: MNHEY and SMNVEV (reference sequence). The CDR3 coding sequence is TGTGCCAGCAGTCGCGGGGGCCCCTACAATGAGCAGTTCTTC. This gives the protein CASSRGGPYNEQFF.

In this sample, this clonotype turned up many times. V gene TRBV4-1 combines with J gene TRBJ1-2; maybe TRBD1 (5 bases). Trimming removed 0 bases from V and 7 bases from J, with 18 bases in between. The germline V gene encodes CDR1 MGHRA and CDR2 YSYEKL. The CDR3 totals 16 residues. The CDR3 protein is CASSQDAGGVQRGYTF. CDR3 in DNA: TGCGCCAGCAGCCAAGATGCGGGGGGAGTCCAGCGTGGCTACACCTTC.

This clonotype turned up a few times. The V gene is TRBV18, the J gene TRBJ2-7, with D perhaps TRBD1 (5 bases). The CDR3 covers 14 residues. Germline values: CDR1 KGHSH, CDR2 LQKENI. V lost 3 bases and J 2 bases, leaving 11 bases between the germline ends. The CDR3 DNA reads as TGTGCCAGCTCACCGACCAGGGAAACCTACGAGCAGTACGTC. Its protein is CASSPTRETYEQYV.

This clonotype was detected a few times. The chain is built from TRBV20-1 and TRBJ2-1; 10 bases are shared with TRBD1. The germline V gene encodes CDR1 DFQATT and CDR2 SNEGSKA (reference sequence). V lost 2 bases, J lost 8 bases, and 15 bases stayed unmatched. The CDR3 consists of 17 residues. This chain's CDR3 is CSARRPQGGQGMDEQFF. The DNA for the CDR3 is TGCAGTGCTAGAAGACCCCAAGGGGGACAGGGGATGGATGAGCAGTTCTTC.

The J gene is TRBJ2-2, the V gene TRBV20-1, with D possibly TRBD1 on 6 matching bases. This CDR3 comprises 16 residues. Germline V gives CDR1 DFQATT, CDR2 SNEGSKA (reference sequence). V dropped 6 bases and J dropped 2 bases, with 19 bases sitting between them. The CDR3: CSARTGTSSNTGELFF. The CDR3 nucleotides are TGCAGTGCGAGGACGGGGACATCGAGTAACACCGGGGAGCTGTTTTTT.

This clonotype was observed many times. The V call is TRBV12-3 or TRBV12-4, the J call TRBJ2-1, with TRBD2 identical over 9 bases. The J segment lost 3 bases and the V segment lost 6 bases, leaving 3 bases of the junction unmatched. There are 14 residues in the CDR3. CDR3 nucleotide sequence: TGTGCCAGCAGCCTAGCGGGGCTCTACAATGAGCAGTTCTTC. This translates into CASSLAGLYNEQFF.

This clonotype was recorded many times. J is TRBJ1-6 and V is TRBV5-1; unclear D gene. V lost 6 bases, J lost 7 bases, and 8 bases lay in between. Germline CDR1 is SGHRS and CDR2 is YFSETQ. This CDR3 has 12 amino acids. DNA of the CDR3: TGCGCCAGCACTATCGACAATTCACCCCTCCACTTT. Protein product: CASTIDNSPLHF.

This clonotype was counted a few times. This chain uses TRBV7-6 with TRBJ2-1; TRBD2 matches at 8 bases. V gave up 5 bases and J gave up 9 bases; unmatched junction bases: 15. CDR3 length equals 16 residues. The germline gives CDR1 SGHVS, CDR2 FNYEAQ. The CDR3 DNA reads as TGTGCCAGCAGCGCCTCTTCGCGGGAGGTCGGGGGTGAGCAGTTCTTC. Protein product: CASSASSREVGGEQFF.

The V call is TRBV6-4, the J call TRBJ2-1; TRBD2 matches 11 bases. This CDR3 region has 14 residues. V was clipped by 4 bases and J by 8 bases; unmatched bases: 4. Germline loops: CDR1 MRHNA, CDR2 SNTAGT. The CDR3 loop is CASSAGTSGDEQFF. The CDR3 nucleotides read TGTGCCAGCAGTGCCGGGACTAGCGGTGATGAGCAGTTCTTC.

This sequence joins TRBV6-2 or TRBV6-3 and TRBJ2-7, with a weak D call TRBD1 (5 bases). Trimming stripped 0 bases from V and 4 bases from J, with 10 bases between. The CDR3 consists of 14 residues. CDR1 and CDR2 from the germline V gene are MNHEY and SVGEGT. The CDR3 DNA reads TGTGCCAGCAGTTACTCGGCAGGGAATTACGAGCAGTACTTC. As protein: CASSYSAGNYEQYF.

The table lists this clonotype with many counts. This chain joins TRBV11-2 and TRBJ1-1, with 8 bases identical to TRBD1. The V segment lost 6 bases and the J segment 4 bases; nucleotides outside the gene matches: 4. CDR1 is SGHAT and CDR2 is FQNNGV in the germline V gene. CDR3 length equals 13 residues. The CDR3 loop is CASRLQGGTEAFF. The CDR3 DNA sequence: TGTGCCAGCAGGTTACAGGGGGGCACTGAAGCTTTCTTT.

This clonotype was seen a handful of times. This chain connects TRBV5-1 to TRBJ2-5; 9 bases line up with TRBD1. This CDR3 spans 18 amino acids. CDR1 SGHRS and CDR2 YFSETQ come from the germline V gene. V shed 2 bases and J 5 bases; nucleotides not matched to a gene: 16. The DNA of the CDR3 is TGCGCCAGCAGCTTATCACAGGGGGCAGGAACTTTTGGGGAGACCCAGTACTTC. It translates to CASSLSQGAGTFGETQYF.

This clonotype was seen repeatedly, ten times or more. The chain joins TRBV10-2 to TRBJ2-1; 9 bases agree with TRBD2. CDR1 is WSHSY and CDR2 is SAAADI in the germline V gene. J was trimmed by 5 bases and V by 3 bases; bases with no gene match: 5. This CDR3 is built from 15 residues. CDR3: CASSDQSGRNNEQFF. CDR3 DNA sequence: TGCGCCAGCAGTGATCAAAGCGGGAGGAACAATGAGCAGTTCTTC.

The chain has TRBV20-1 and TRBJ2-5; 9 bases align to TRBD2. CDR1 is DFQATT, CDR2 SNEGSKA, per germline (reference sequence). V lost 3 bases and J lost 2; bases outside the gene matches: 7. CDR3 size: 15 residues. CDR3 region: CSARIPAGGQETQYF. The CDR3 DNA is TGCAGTGCTAGGATACCAGCGGGGGGTCAAGAGACCCAGTACTTC.

The sample holds many counts of this clonotype. This chain links TRBV7-2 with TRBJ2-7, with D perhaps matching TRBD1 (6 bases). Germline V gene data show CDR1 as SGHTA and CDR2 as FQGNSA. This CDR3 contains 15 residues. The V gene lost 5 bases and the J gene lost 2 bases, with 16 bases spanning the gap. The CDR3, as DNA: TGTGCCAGCAGCCGCCCGACAGGCCCGACCTACGAGCAGTACTTC. This gives the protein CASSRPTGPTYEQYF.

This clonotype has just a few counts. In DNA, the CDR3 is TGTGCCAGCAGCTTTGACGTTGCACAGGGGGCGGACGAGCAGTACTTC. It is translated as CASSFDVAQGADEQYF. The V and J genes are TRBV11-2 and TRBJ2-7; TRBD1 matches 9 bases. The CDR3 spans 16 residues. Germline CDR1 and CDR2: SGHAT and FQNNGV. With V trimmed by 3 bases and J by 5 bases, 11 bases remained unmatched.

This clonotype was recorded at least ten times. This chain joins TRBV5-1 and TRBJ2-1, with 7 positions matching TRBD2. Germline trimming cut 5 bases from V and 7 bases from J; bases unmatched to any gene: 12. The germline gives CDR1 SGHRS, CDR2 YFSETQ. The CDR3 has 15 amino acids. CDR3 DNA: TGCGCCAGCAGAGACGCAGGACTAGTTTTTAATGAGCAGTTCTTC. It translates to CASRDAGLVFNEQFF.

This clonotype was observed many times. The chain recombines TRBV24-1 with TRBJ2-5; 10 nucleotides agree with TRBD2. Trimming removed 6 bases from V and 0 bases from J; junction bases left unmatched: 0. The germline V gene has CDR1 KGHDR and CDR2 SFDVKD. The CDR3 has 14 amino acids. The CDR3 here is CATSLAGDQETQYF. CDR3 sequence (DNA): TGTGCCACCAGTCTAGCGGGGGACCAAGAGACCCAGTACTTC.

This clonotype was found many times. V gene TRBV19 combines with J gene TRBJ2-4; D gene unclear. V lost 7 bases, J lost 0 bases, and 10 bases lay in between. Germline V gene lookup returns CDR1 LNHDA and CDR2 SQIVND (reference sequence). The CDR3 contains 14 residues. CDR3 bases: TGTGCCAGTACCCTTACCATAGCCAAAAACATTCAGTACTTC. Protein: CASTLTIAKNIQYF.

The sample holds many counts of this clonotype. The V and J genes are TRBV20-1 and TRBJ1-1, with D perhaps matching TRBD1 (5 bases). This CDR3 has 13 amino acids. The germline gives CDR1 DFQATT, CDR2 SNEGSKA (reference sequence). V was trimmed by 6 bases and J by 1 base, leaving 12 bases between them. CDR3: CSAKDIANTEAFF. CDR3 in DNA: TGCAGTGCCAAGGACATCGCGAACACTGAAGCTTTCTTT.

This clonotype was counted only a few times. This chain links TRBV5-5 with TRBJ2-1, with TRBD2 as a possible D gene (6 bases). V lost 2 bases and J 14 bases, leaving 11 bases between the germline ends. Germline CDR1 and CDR2: SGHKS and YYEKEE (reference sequence). The CDR3 sequence is 11 residues long. The CDR3 nucleotides are TGTGCCAGCAGCTTAACAGGAGGGGAGTTCTTC. It yields the protein CASSLTGGEFF.

Only a few counts were recorded for this clonotype. The chain recombines TRBV3-1 with TRBJ2-2; 15 nucleotides line up with TRBD2. V gave up 4 bases and J gave up 4 bases; unmatched junction bases: 10. CDR3 length: 19 residues. Germline values: CDR1 LGHDT, CDR2 YNNKEL (reference sequence). The CDR3 protein is CASSRGLAGGSLATGELFF. CDR3 DNA sequence: TGTGCCAGCAGCCGAGGACTAGCGGGAGGGAGTCTGGCCACCGGGGAGCTGTTTTTT.

The chain recombines TRBV2 with TRBJ1-6; unclear D gene. The CDR3 contains 15 residues. Germline CDR1 reads SNHLY; CDR2 reads FYNNEI. V was pared by 5 bases and J by 7 bases, with 15 bases between. The CDR3 here is CASSPPGFFNSPLHF. As DNA, the CDR3 is TGTGCCAGCAGTCCCCCCGGATTCTTCAATTCACCCCTCCACTTT.

This rearrangement joins TRBV5-1 to TRBJ2-2, with D perhaps TRBD1 or TRBD2 (5 bases each). CDR1 is SGHRS, CDR2 YFSETQ, per germline. This CDR3 region has 16 residues. V dropped 1 base and J dropped 1 base, with 11 bases sitting between them. DNA for the CDR3: TGCGCCAGCAGCTTGTCCGGGACCCTGAACACCGGGGAGCTGTTTTTT. Translation: CASSLSGTLNTGELFF.